A selection of T cell receptor beta chains follows, all from one sample in a study of blood T cell repertoires in COVID-19. Here immunoSEQ multiplex PCR was the method, and the copy in TCRdb shows in-frame clones only, minus some. The table includes about 150,000 clones, 84% detected once. Sequencing used peripheral blood. The source is a man younger than 45 with COVID-19, enrolled during active disease. Both conserved end residues are part of each CDR3. The D gene is left open where the match is weak. The size field is filled for only some rows; it gives once, few, many or a size class.

D: TRBD1; V: TRBV19; size: few; J: TRBJ1-5; CDR3: CASSRGNPGQFDQPQHF; DNA: TGTGCCAGTAGTAGGGGCAATCCGGGACAGTTCGACCAGCCCCAGCATTTT
D: .; V: TRBV19; size: .; J: TRBJ1-2; CDR3: CASSKAGGYTF; DNA: TGTGCCAGTAGTAAGGCAGGGGGCTACACCTTC
D: TRBD2; V: TRBV19; size: .; J: TRBJ2-7; CDR3: CASSGLAGDEQYF; DNA: TGTGCCAGCAGTGGACTAGCGGGAGACGAGCAGTACTTC
D: .; V: TRBV5-4; size: .; J: TRBJ2-1; CDR3: CASSLTGNEQFF; DNA: TGTGCCAGCAGCTTGACAGGCAATGAGCAGTTCTTC
D: .; V: TRBV3-1/TRBV3-2; size: once; J: TRBJ1-5; CDR3: CASSQAPGTNYNQPQHF; DNA: TGTGCCAGCAGCCAAGCACCTGGGACAAATTACAATCAGCCCCAGCATTTT
D: .; V: TRBV19; size: .; J: TRBJ2-1; CDR3: CASSPTVASYNEQFF; DNA: TGTGCCAGTAGTCCTACTGTTGCGAGCTACAATGAGCAGTTCTTC
D: TRBD1; V: TRBV19; size: .; J: TRBJ1-1; CDR3: CASMETGGNTEAFF; DNA: TGTGCCAGTATGGAAACAGGGGGGAACACTGAAGCTTTCTTT
D: .; V: TRBV30; size: .; J: TRBJ2-5; CDR3: CAWTIATQETQYF; DNA: TGTGCCTGGACTATAGCTACTCAAGAGACCCAGTACTTC
D: .; V: TRBV2; size: once; J: TRBJ2-1; CDR3: CASSFPTAISYNEQFF; DNA: TGTGCCAGCAGTTTTCCGACAGCCATCTCCTACAATGAGCAGTTCTTC
D: TRBD1; V: TRBV5-8; size: .; J: TRBJ2-7; CDR3: CASSLGDRVYEQYF; DNA: TGTGCCAGCAGCTTGGGGGACAGGGTCTACGAGCAGTACTTC
D: TRBD2; V: TRBV6-1; size: few; J: TRBJ2-1; CDR3: CASSEAGGSPYNEQFF; DNA: TGTGCCAGCAGTGAAGCGGGCGGGAGCCCCTACAATGAGCAGTTCTTC
D: .; V: TRBV10-3; size: .; J: TRBJ2-7; CDR3: CAIRRDEGWGSHEQYF; DNA: TGTGCCATCAGGCGGGACGAAGGTTGGGGGTCCCACGAGCAGTACTTC
D: .; V: TRBV7-2; size: few; J: TRBJ1-2; CDR3: CASSLTGRTTFNYGYTF; DNA: TGTGCCAGCAGCTTAACAGGGCGCACCACTTTTAACTATGGCTACACCTTC
D: .; V: TRBV21-1; size: .; J: TRBJ2-3; CDR3: CASSSLAVYTQYF; DNA: TGTGCCAGCAGCTCTCTAGCGGTCTATACGCAGTATTTT
D: .; V: TRBV5-6; size: .; J: TRBJ1-5; CDR3: CASSQGVNSNQPQHF; DNA: TGTGCCAGCAGCCAGGGCGTGAATAGCAATCAGCCCCAGCATTTT
D: .; V: TRBV7-2; size: .; J: TRBJ2-5; CDR3: CASSLAVFSTQYF; DNA: TGTGCCAGCAGCTTAGCGGTATTTAGCACCCAGTACTTC
D: TRBD1; V: TRBV28; size: once; J: TRBJ1-1; CDR3: CAILGQANTEAFF; DNA: TGTGCCATCCTAGGACAGGCGAACACTGAAGCTTTCTTT
D: .; V: TRBV11-2; size: .; J: TRBJ2-1; CDR3: CASSLVSGEGRFF; DNA: TGTGCCAGCAGCTTAGTTTCGGGAGAAGGACGGTTCTTC
D: TRBD1; V: TRBV6-5; size: .; J: TRBJ2-1; CDR3: CASSPGTGAYNEQFF; DNA: TGTGCCAGCAGTCCCGGGACAGGGGCATACAATGAGCAGTTCTTC
D: .; V: TRBV9; size: once; J: TRBJ2-5; CDR3: CASSLHAGETQYF; DNA: TGTGCCAGCAGCCTACACGCCGGGGAGACCCAGTACTTC
D: TRBD1; V: TRBV11-3; size: .; J: TRBJ2-1; CDR3: CASSLTGYGTGKYNEQFF; DNA: TGTGCCAGCAGCTTGACGGGGTACGGGACAGGGAAATACAATGAGCAGTTCTTC
D: TRBD1; V: TRBV6-4; size: .; J: TRBJ1-2; CDR3: CASSFTGGAGGYTF; DNA: TGTGCCAGCAGCTTCACAGGGGGCGCGGGAGGCTACACCTTC
D: .; V: TRBV5-6; size: .; J: TRBJ1-5; CDR3: CASSLANQPQHF; DNA: TGTGCCAGCAGCTTGGCGAATCAGCCCCAGCATTTT
D: .; V: TRBV5-4; size: .; J: TRBJ1-4; CDR3: CASSLDGGYEKLFF; DNA: TGTGCCAGCAGCCTTGACGGGGGGTATGAAAAACTGTTTTTT
D: .; V: TRBV4-2; size: once; J: TRBJ1-6; CDR3: CASSQEELANNSPLHF; DNA: TGTGCCAGCAGCCAAGAGGAGCTGGCGAATAATTCACCCCTCCACTTT
D: .; V: TRBV19; size: .; J: TRBJ2-2; CDR3: CASSYRSHGELFF; DNA: TGTGCCAGTAGTTACAGGTCCCACGGGGAGCTGTTTTTT
D: .; V: TRBV7-9; size: .; J: TRBJ2-2; CDR3: CASSSSIVANTGELFF; DNA: TGTGCCAGCAGCTCATCGATAGTCGCGAACACCGGGGAGCTGTTTTTT
D: .; V: TRBV20-1; size: .; J: TRBJ1-1; CDR3: CSYISNTEAFF; DNA: TGCAGTTACATATCAAACACTGAAGCTTTCTTT
D: TRBD1; V: TRBV5-5; size: .; J: TRBJ1-1; CDR3: CASSASTGTGKGAFF; DNA: TGTGCCAGCAGCGCGAGTACCGGGACAGGGAAAGGCGCTTTCTTT
D: .; V: TRBV20-1; size: .; J: TRBJ2-5; CDR3: CSPEDQETQYF; DNA: TGCAGCCCCGAGGACCAAGAGACCCAGTACTTC
D: TRBD1; V: TRBV10-2; size: .; J: TRBJ1-2; CDR3: CASGGQGRGYGYTF; DNA: TGCGCCAGCGGCGGACAGGGAAGGGGTTATGGCTACACCTTC
D: TRBD1; V: TRBV27; size: .; J: TRBJ1-5; CDR3: CASSRGQVNQPQHF; DNA: TGTGCCAGCAGTCGTGGACAGGTCAATCAGCCCCAGCATTTT
D: TRBD1; V: TRBV10-3; size: once; J: TRBJ1-3; CDR3: CATRQGIDSGNTIYF; DNA: TGTGCCACCAGACAGGGCATAGACTCTGGAAACACCATATATTTT
D: TRBD2; V: TRBV10-2; size: .; J: TRBJ2-1; CDR3: CASTSGRRNEQFF; DNA: TGCGCCAGCACTAGCGGGAGACGAAATGAGCAGTTCTTC
D: TRBD1; V: TRBV19; size: .; J: TRBJ2-7; CDR3: CASSPGTVDYEQYF; DNA: TGTGCCAGTAGTCCCGGGACAGTGGACTACGAGCAGTACTTC
D: .; V: TRBV6-7; size: few; J: TRBJ2-7; CDR3: CARGTPCEQYF; DNA: TGTGCCAGGGGCACCCCTTGCGAGCAGTACTTC
D: .; V: TRBV2; size: .; J: TRBJ1-2; CDR3: CASSQQGFDYGYTF; DNA: TGTGCCAGCAGCCAACAGGGTTTCGACTATGGCTACACCTTC
D: TRBD2; V: TRBV7-6; size: .; J: TRBJ2-3; CDR3: CASSTGLAGSSTDTQYF; DNA: TGTGCCAGCAGCACCGGGCTAGCGGGTTCTAGCACAGATACGCAGTATTTT
D: .; V: TRBV10-2; size: .; J: TRBJ2-2; CDR3: CATLSGGAGELFF; DNA: TGCGCCACTCTTAGCGGTGGGGCCGGGGAGCTGTTTTTT
D: TRBD2; V: TRBV2; size: .; J: TRBJ2-1; CDR3: CASSELLAGGNNEQFF; DNA: TGTGCCAGCAGCGAGTTACTAGCGGGAGGTAACAATGAGCAGTTCTTC
D: .; V: TRBV5-5; size: .; J: TRBJ2-6; CDR3: CASSLGRVGAGANVLTF; DNA: TGTGCCAGCAGCTTGGGCAGGGTGGGCGCTGGGGCCAACGTCCTGACTTTC
D: .; V: TRBV9; size: .; J: TRBJ2-3; CDR3: CASSVARGLDTQYF; DNA: TGTGCCAGCAGCGTAGCCCGGGGACTAGATACGCAGTATTTT